This is a list of T cell receptor beta chains from one sample in a study of patients and donors after allogeneic stem cell transplantation. TCRdb recomputed calls from the RT-PCR reads with MiXCR, one row per CDR3 protein. The sample includes 410,000 or so distinct CDR3 sequences, 16% of them seen just once. Sequenced: blood, either unsorted or a sorted T cell fraction (not recorded which). The receptor set was obtained from a human donor who was either an allogeneic HSCT recipient or a stem cell or donor lymphocyte infusion donor (not recorded which). It is not recorded whose cells these are; they may come from a transplant donor. The CDR3 runs from the conserved cysteine through the conserved F or W. D genes are given only for firm matches. The size field is filled for only some rows; it gives once, few, many or a size class.

V	D	size	J	DNA	CDR3
TRBV5-6	NA	few	TRBJ1-1	TGTGCCAGCAGCTTGGGGGCGGGGGGACCCGAAGCTTTCTTT	CASSLGAGGPEAFF
TRBV12-3/TRBV12-4	TRBD2	NA	TRBJ2-7	TGTGCCAGCAGCCGACGACTAGCGCGGGGGAATGAGCAGTACTTC	CASSRRLARGNEQYF
TRBV2	NA	NA	TRBJ2-7	TGTGCCAGCAGCCCTCGGGGTTCCTTTCGGTACTTC	CASSPRGSFRYF
TRBV27	NA	NA	TRBJ1-4	TGTGCCAGCAGAGTAACATCGACTCGAGAAAAACTGTTTTTT	CASRVTSTREKLFF
TRBV20-1	NA	NA	TRBJ2-3	TGCAGTGCCAGCAAATCAGCGGGCCCCACAGATACGCAGTATTTT	CSASKSAGPTDTQYF
TRBV24-1	NA	few	TRBJ1-2	TGTGCCACCAGTGATCCCGGACAGCGCTATGGCTACACCTTC	CATSDPGQRYGYTF
TRBV29-1	NA	few	TRBJ2-1	TGCAGCGTTAACCCTAGATCGTACGACAATGAGCAGTTCTTC	CSVNPRSYDNEQFF
TRBV12-3/TRBV12-4	NA	NA	TRBJ1-3	TGTGCCAGCAGTTTACAAGGGCCGTGGACTGGAAACACCATATATTTT	CASSLQGPWTGNTIYF
TRBV10-3	NA	NA	TRBJ1-1	TGTGCCAGCACTTGGGGGGCGAACACTGAAGCTTTCTTT	CASTWGANTEAFF
TRBV13	TRBD1	NA	TRBJ1-2	TGTGCCAGCAGCCTCCGGGACAGGCTTGTCTATGGCTACACCTTC	CASSLRDRLVYGYTF
TRBV24-1	NA	NA	TRBJ1-2	TGTGCCACCAGTGATCCAGCCTATGGCTACACCTTC	CATSDPAYGYTF